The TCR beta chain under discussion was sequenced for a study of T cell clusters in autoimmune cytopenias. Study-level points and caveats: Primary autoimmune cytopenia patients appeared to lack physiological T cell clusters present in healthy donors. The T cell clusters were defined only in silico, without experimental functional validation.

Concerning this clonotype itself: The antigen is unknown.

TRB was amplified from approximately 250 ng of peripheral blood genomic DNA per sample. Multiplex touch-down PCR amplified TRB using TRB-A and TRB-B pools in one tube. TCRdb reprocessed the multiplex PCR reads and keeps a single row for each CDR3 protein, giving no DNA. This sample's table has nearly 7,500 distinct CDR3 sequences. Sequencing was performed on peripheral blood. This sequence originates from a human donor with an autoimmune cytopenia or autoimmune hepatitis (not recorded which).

The CDR3 protein is CASTHMAGKGPETHYF. This chain links TRBV19 with TRBJ1-3; TCRdb's D call, TRBD1, is unchecked because there is no DNA. Germline V gene data show CDR1 as LNHDA and CDR2 as SQIVND (reference sequence). The CDR3 consists of 16 residues.